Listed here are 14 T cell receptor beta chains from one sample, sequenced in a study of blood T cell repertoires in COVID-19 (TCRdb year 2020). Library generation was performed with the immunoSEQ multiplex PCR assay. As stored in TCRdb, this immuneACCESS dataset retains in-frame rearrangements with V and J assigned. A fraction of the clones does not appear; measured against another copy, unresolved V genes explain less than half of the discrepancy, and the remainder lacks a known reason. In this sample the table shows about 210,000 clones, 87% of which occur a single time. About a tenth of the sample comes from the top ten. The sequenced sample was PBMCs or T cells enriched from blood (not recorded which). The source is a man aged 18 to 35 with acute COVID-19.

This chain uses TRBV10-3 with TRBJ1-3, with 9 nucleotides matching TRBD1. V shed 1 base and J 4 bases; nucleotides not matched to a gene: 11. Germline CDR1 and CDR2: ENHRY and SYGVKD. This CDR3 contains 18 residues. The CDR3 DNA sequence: TGTGCCATCAGTGAGTTATTAAGCTGGACAGGGGAAGGAAACACCATATATTTT. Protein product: CAISELLSWTGEGNTIYF.

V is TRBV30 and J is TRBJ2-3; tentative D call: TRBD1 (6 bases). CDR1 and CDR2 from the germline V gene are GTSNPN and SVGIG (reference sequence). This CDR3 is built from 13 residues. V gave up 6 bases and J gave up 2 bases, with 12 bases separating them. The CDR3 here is CACDGTPTDTQYF. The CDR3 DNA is TGTGCCTGCGACGGGACACCCACAGATACGCAGTATTTT.

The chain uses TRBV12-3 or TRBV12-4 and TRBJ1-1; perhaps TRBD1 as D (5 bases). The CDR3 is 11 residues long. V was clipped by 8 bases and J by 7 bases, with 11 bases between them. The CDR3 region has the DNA TGTGCCAGCGGTGGGGGGGATGAAGCTTTCTTT. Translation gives CASGGGDEAFF.

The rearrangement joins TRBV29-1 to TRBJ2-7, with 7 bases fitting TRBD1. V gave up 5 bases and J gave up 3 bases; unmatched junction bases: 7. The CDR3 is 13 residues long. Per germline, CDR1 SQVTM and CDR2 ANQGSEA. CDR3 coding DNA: TGCAGCGTTAGGTCAGGGGGTAACTACGAGCAGTACTTC. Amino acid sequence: CSVRSGGNYEQYF.

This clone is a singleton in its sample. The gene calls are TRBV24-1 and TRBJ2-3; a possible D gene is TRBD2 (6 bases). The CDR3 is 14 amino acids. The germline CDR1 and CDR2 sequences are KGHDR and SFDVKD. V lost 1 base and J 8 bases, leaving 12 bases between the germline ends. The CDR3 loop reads CATSDFSGSATQYF. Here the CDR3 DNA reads TGTGCCACCAGTGATTTTAGCGGTTCGGCTACGCAGTATTTT.

The CDR3 region has the DNA TGTGCCAGTACCAGGGGGAATCAGCCCCAGCATTTT. Translated: CASTRGNQPQHF. The chain uses TRBV19 and TRBJ1-5; 7 bases fit TRBD1. V was clipped by 7 bases and J by 4 bases; unmatched bases: 1. The CDR3 extends over 12 amino acids. Germline CDR1 and CDR2: LNHDA and SQIVND (reference sequence).

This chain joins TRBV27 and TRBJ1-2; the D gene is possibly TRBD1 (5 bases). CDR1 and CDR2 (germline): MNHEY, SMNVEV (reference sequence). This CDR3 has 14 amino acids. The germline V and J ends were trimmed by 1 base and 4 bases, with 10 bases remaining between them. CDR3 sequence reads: CASSLYVGGYGYTF. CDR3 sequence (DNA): TGTGCCAGCAGTTTATACGTGGGGGGCTATGGCTACACCTTC.

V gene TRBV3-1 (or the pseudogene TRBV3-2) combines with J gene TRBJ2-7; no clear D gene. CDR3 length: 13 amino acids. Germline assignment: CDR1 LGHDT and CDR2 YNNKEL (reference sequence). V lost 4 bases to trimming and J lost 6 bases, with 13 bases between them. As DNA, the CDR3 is TGTGCCAGCAGCCCTGCGGAAGCTTTCGAGCAGTACTTC. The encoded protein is CASSPAEAFEQYF.

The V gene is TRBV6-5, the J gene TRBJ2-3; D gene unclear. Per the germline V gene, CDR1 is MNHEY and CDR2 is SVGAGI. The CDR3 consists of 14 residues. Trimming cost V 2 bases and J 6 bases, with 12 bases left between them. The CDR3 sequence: CASSYGWSGDTQYF. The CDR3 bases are TGTGCCAGCAGTTACGGTTGGTCGGGTGATACGCAGTATTTT.

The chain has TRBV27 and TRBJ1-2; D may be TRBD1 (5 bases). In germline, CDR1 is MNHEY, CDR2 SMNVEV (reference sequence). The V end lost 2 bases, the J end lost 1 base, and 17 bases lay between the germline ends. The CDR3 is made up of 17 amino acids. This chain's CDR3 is CASSLGMTDTHNYGYTF. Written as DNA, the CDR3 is TGTGCCAGCAGTTTAGGGATGACAGACACTCATAACTATGGCTACACCTTC.

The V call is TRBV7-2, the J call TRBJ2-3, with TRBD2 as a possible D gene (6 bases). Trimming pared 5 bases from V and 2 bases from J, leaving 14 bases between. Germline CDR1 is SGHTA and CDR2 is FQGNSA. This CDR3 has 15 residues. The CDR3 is CASSPIIAATDTQYF. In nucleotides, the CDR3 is TGTGCCAGCAGCCCGATTATAGCGGCCACAGATACGCAGTATTTT.

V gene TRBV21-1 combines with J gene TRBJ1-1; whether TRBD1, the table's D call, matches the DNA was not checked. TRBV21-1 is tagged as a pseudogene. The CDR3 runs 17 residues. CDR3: CASSKKSRTGADTEAFF. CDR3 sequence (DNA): TGTGCCAGCAGCAAAAAAAGTAGGACAGGGGCCGACACTGAAGCTTTCTTT.

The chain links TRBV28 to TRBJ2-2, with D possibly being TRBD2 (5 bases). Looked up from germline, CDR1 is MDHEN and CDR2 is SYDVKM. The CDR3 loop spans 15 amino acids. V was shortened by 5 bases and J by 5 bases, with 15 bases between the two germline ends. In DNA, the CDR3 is TGTGCCAGCAGTCAGGCGCGATCGGGGACCGGGGAGCTGTTTTTT. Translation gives CASSQARSGTGELFF. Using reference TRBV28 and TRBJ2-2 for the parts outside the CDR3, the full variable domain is DVKVTQSSRYLVKRTGEKVFLECVQDMDHENMFWYRQDPGLGLRLIYFSYDVKMKEKGDIPEGYSVSREKKERFSLILESASTNQTSMYLCASSQARSGTGELFFGEGSRLTVL.

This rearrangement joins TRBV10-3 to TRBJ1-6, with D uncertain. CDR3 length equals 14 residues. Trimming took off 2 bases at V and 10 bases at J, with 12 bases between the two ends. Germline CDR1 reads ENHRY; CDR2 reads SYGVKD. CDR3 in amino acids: CAISEMEQGSPLHF. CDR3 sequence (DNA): TGTGCCATCAGTGAGATGGAGCAAGGATCACCCCTCCACTTT.